The clone carrying this T cell receptor beta chain appeared many times. Antigen: not known. Patients were all untreated before their thyroid surgery. This entry belongs to a study of metastatic and nonmetastatic thyroid tumors. Study-level background: Repertoires of blood and of tissue (tumor or nodule) from malignant and benign thyroid patients were compared.

MiXCR was used by TCRdb to re-call the PCR reads. The sample records 35,000 to 50,000 clones, 19% being singletons. The study, taken as a whole, reports: TCR beta diversity was reportedly significantly higher in malignant thyroid tumors than benign nodules, in blood and tumor.

Germline trimming cut 7 bases from V and 0 bases from J; bases unmatched to any gene: 6. The CDR3 extends over 16 amino acids. The germline V gene encodes CDR1 MNHEY and CDR2 SMNVEV (reference sequence). The sample was blood. This receptor was obtained from a female donor with papillary thyroid cancer or a benign thyroid nodule (not recorded which). Some clones in this sample may be carry-over from other donors' samples. The chain couples TRBV27 to TRBJ2-1; the match to TRBD2 covers 10 bases. The CDR3: CASIGLADSSYNEQFF. The DNA for the CDR3 is TGTGCCAGCATTGGACTAGCGGATAGCTCCTACAATGAGCAGTTCTTC.